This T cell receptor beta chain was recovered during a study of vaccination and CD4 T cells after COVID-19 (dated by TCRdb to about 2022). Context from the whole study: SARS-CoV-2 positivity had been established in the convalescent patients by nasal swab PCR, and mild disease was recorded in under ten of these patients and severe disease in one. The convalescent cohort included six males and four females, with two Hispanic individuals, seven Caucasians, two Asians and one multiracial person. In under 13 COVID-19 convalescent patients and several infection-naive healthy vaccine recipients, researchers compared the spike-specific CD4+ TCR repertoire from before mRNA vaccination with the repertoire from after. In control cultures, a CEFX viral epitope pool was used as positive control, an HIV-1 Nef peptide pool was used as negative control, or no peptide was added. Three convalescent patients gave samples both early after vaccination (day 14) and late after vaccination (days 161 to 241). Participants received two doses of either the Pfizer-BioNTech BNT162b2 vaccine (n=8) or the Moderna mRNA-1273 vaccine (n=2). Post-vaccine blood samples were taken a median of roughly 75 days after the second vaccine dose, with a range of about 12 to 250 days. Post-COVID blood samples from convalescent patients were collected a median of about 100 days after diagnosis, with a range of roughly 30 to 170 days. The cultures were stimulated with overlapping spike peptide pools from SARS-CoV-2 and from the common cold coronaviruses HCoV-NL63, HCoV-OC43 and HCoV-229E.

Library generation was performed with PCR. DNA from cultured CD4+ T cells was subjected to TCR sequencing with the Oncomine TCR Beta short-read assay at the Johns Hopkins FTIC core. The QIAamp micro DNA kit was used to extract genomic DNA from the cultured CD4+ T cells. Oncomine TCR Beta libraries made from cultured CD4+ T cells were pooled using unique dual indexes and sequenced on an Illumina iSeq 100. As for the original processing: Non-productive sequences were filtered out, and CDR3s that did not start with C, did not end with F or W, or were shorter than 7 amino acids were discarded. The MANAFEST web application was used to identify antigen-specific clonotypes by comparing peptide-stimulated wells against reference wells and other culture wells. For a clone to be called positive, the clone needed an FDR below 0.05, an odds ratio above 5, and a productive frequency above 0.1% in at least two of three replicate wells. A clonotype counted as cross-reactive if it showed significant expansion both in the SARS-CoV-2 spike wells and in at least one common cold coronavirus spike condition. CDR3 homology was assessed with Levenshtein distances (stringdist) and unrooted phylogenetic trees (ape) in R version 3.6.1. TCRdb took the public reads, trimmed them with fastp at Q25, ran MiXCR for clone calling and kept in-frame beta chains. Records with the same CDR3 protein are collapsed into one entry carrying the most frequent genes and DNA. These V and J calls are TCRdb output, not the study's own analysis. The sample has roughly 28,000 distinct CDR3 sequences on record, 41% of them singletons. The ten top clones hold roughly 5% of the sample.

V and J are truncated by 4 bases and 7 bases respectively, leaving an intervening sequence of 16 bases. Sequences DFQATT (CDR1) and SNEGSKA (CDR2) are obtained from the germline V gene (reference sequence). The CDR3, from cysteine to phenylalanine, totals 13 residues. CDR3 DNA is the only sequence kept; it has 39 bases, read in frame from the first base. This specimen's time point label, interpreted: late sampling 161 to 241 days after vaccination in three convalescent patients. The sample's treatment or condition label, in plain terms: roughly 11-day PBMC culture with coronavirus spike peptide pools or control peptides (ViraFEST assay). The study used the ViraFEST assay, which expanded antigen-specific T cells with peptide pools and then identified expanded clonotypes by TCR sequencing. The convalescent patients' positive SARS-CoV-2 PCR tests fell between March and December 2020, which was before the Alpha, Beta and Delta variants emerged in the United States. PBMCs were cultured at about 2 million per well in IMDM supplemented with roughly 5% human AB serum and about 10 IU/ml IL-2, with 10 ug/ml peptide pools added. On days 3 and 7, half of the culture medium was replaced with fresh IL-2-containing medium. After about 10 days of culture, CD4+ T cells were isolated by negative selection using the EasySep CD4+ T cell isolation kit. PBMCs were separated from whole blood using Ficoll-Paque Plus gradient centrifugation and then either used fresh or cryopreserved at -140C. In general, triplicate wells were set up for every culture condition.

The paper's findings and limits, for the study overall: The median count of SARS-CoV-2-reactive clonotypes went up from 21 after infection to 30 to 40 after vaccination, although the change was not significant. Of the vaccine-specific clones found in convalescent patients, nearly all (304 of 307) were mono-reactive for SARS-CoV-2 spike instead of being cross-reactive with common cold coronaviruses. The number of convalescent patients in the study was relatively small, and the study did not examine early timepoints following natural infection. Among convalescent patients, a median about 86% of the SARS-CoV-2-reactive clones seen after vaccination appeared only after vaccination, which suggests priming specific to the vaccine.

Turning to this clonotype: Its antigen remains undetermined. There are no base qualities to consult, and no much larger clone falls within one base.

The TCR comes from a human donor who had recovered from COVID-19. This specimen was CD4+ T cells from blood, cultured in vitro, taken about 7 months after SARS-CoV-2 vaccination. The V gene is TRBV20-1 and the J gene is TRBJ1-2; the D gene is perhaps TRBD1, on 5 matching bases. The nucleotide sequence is TGCAGTGCTATAACAGGAAGCTTATCTGGCTACACCTTC. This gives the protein CSAITGSLSGYTF.